Reported below is one T cell receptor (beta chain). This specimen comes from a study of technical replicates of blood from four donors. Some clones are missing from TCRdb's copy, which holds only in-frame ones; the method was immunoSEQ multiplex PCR. The sample holds more than 65,000 clones, 96% seen once. Germline CDR1 and CDR2: SGHRS and YFSETQ. Trimming cost V 2 bases and J 0 bases; bases outside gene matches: 1. The CDR3 has 14 residues. Sequencing was carried out using T cells isolated from PBMCs. The clonotype comes from a human donor in good health. The chain employs TRBV5-1 and TRBJ1-1; TRBD1 matches 7 bases. The CDR3 region is CASSFRGMNTEAFF. The CDR3 DNA sequence: TGCGCCAGCAGCTTCAGGGGGATGAACACTGAAGCTTTCTTT.